The 25 T cell receptor beta chains below all came from one sample that was sequenced in a study of tumor-infiltrating lymphocytes in primary liver carcinoma. TCR beta cDNA was prepared out of approximately 470 ng total RNA by means of a constant-region primer. Amplification in three nested multiplex PCR rounds with slightly modified ARM-PCR gave rise to TCR beta libraries. With TRBV1-TRBV30 forward primers and a C-beta reverse primer, the first two PCR rounds were run for around 11 cycles each. TCRdb re-called the multiplex PCR reads with MiXCR, one entry per CDR3 protein. This sample has 120,000 or so distinct CDR3 sequences, with less than 80% found just once. From about 19-30 mg of unsorted bulk tissue, DNA and RNA were co-extracted together. Sequencing input: liver tumor tissue from sampling region 1. Subset denoted: tumor region T1, superior pole. Every receptor here comes from a woman aged 55 to 70 with primary liver carcinoma and hepatitis B virus infection.

Concerning this clonotype itself: This may be a read error: a much more frequent sequence differs by one nucleotide. This chain connects TRBV7-8 to TRBJ2-3; 12 bases are a match to TRBD2. The CDR3 contains 18 residues. Per the germline V gene, CDR1 is SGHVS and CDR2 is FQNEAQ. CDR3 region: CASSPSPLAGGPGDMQYF. CDR3 DNA: TGTGCCAGCAGCCCCTCGCCGCTAGCGGGAGGGCCGGGGGATATGCAGTATTTT.

Concerning this clonotype itself: A much larger clone lies a single base off, so this may be a read error. This chain uses TRBV12-5 with TRBJ2-3, with TRBD2 identical over 12 bases. CDR3 size: 16 residues. In germline, CDR1 is LGHNT, CDR2 FRNRAP. CDR3 sequence reads: CASVASGREYTDTRYF. DNA for the CDR3: TGTGCTAGTGTGGCTAGCGGGAGGGAATACACAGATACGCGGTATTTT.

Worth noting for this clonotype: The junction shows a germline mismatch at one end, possibly a read error. In nucleotides, the CDR3 is TGTGCCAGCAGTATCCAGGGCAGGGCCGTCTATGACTACACCTTC. As protein: CASSIQGRAVYDYTF. This chain links TRBV12-3 or TRBV12-4 with TRBJ1-2; a possible D gene is TRBD1 (5 bases). The CDR3 contains 15 residues.

This clonotype came up once. The chain couples TRBV6-1 to TRBJ2-7; tentative D call: TRBD2 (5 bases). Germline V lookup: CDR1 MNHNS, CDR2 SASEGT. The CDR3 is 15 residues long. Trimming took 0 bases from V and 1 from J, leaving 10 bases between them. In nucleotides, the CDR3 is TGTGCCAGCAGTGAAGCTAGCAGGAGGTCCTACGAGCAGTACTTC. It specifies CASSEASRRSYEQYF.

V usage is TRBV2 and J usage is TRBJ1-1; a possible D gene is TRBD1 (5 bases). Trimming shortened V by 6 bases and J by 4 bases, and 12 bases separated the two germline ends. This CDR3 is 13 amino acids long. The germline V gene has CDR1 SNHLY and CDR2 FYNNEI. CDR3 DNA: TGTGCCAGCAGCGCGGGACCGACCACTGAAGCTTTCTTT. Amino acids: CASSAGPTTEAFF.

A note on this clonotype: A much bigger clone sits one base away, suggesting this may be a read error. V usage is TRBV28 and J usage is TRBJ2-7; unclear D gene. The CDR3 sequence is 11 residues long. Germline lookup yields CDR1 MDHEN and CDR2 SYDVKM. Trimming stripped 8 bases from V and 3 bases from J, with 8 bases between. DNA for the CDR3: TGTGCCAGCCAGAATATCTACGAGCAGTACTTC. It yields the protein CASQNIYEQYF.

This chain connects TRBV11-2 to TRBJ1-5; perhaps TRBD1 as D (6 bases). Germline V gene sequence: CDR1 SGHAT, CDR2 FQNNGV. Deletions cut 11 bases from V and 5 bases from J, with 19 bases between. The CDR3 totals 14 residues. CDR3: CAWALSGAHQPQHF. As DNA, the CDR3 is TGTGCCTGGGCACTTTCAGGGGCCCATCAGCCCCAGCATTTT. Complete variable domain (other parts from reference TRBV11-2 and TRBJ1-5): EAGVAQSPRYKIIEKRQSVAFWCNPISGHATLYWYQQILGQGPKLLIQFQNNGVVDDSQLPKDRFSAERLKGVDSTLKIQPAKLEDSAVYLCAWALSGAHQPQHFGDGTRLSIL.

To note about this clonotype: The final CDR3 position lacks the conserved phenylalanine or tryptophan, pointing to a likely read error. The V and J genes are TRBV12-3 or TRBV12-4 and TRBJ2-1; 7 bases align to TRBD2. The ends lost 5 bases at V and 0 bases at J; junction bases unmatched: 4. The CDR3 is 15 amino acids. The CDR3 loop reads CASSLGTNSYNEQFS. DNA of the CDR3: TGTGCCAGCAGTCTGGGGACTAACTCCTACAATGAGCAGTTCTCC.

This clonotype showed up just a few times. The V and J genes are TRBV28 and TRBJ1-2; possible D gene TRBD1, 5 bases. Germline V gives CDR1 MDHEN, CDR2 SYDVKM. The CDR3 is made up of 15 amino acids. The V and J ends lost 4 bases and 4 bases respectively, with 16 bases between them. The CDR3 bases are TGTGCCAGCAGTTCGCGAACAGGACTTTCCTATGGCTACACCTTC. Translating it yields CASSSRTGLSYGYTF.

The CDR3 region is CASSLESASGKPQAKNIQYF. In DNA form, the CDR3 reads TGTGCCAGCAGCTTGGAAAGTGCTAGCGGGAAGCCCCAAGCCAAAAACATTCAGTACTTC. The chain carries TRBV5-4 and TRBJ2-4, with TRBD2 matching over 9 bases. The CDR3 contains 20 residues. Germline V gene sequence: CDR1 SGHNT, CDR2 YYREEE (reference sequence). Trimming cost V 0 bases and J 0 bases; bases outside gene matches: 13.

For the CDR3, the DNA is TGTGCCAGCAGCCCTCGGTCAGGGGGGAGCAATCAGCCCCAGCATTTT. Translated, it gives CASSPRSGGSNQPQHF. The chain is built from TRBV7-8 and TRBJ1-5; 7 bases are a match to TRBD1. The germline CDR1 and CDR2 sequences are SGHVS and FQNEAQ. The CDR3 has 16 amino acids. Trimming removed 5 bases from V and 1 base from J; junction bases left unmatched: 8.

Turning to this clonotype: One end of the junction is discordant with germline, which a read error may explain. The chain has TRBV12-3 or TRBV12-4 and TRBJ2-7; TRBD1 agrees at 8 bases. The CDR3 sequence is 14 residues long. The CDR3 is CAGSPGQGTYEQYF. Written as DNA, the CDR3 is TGTGCCGGCAGTCCCGGACAGGGTACCTACGAACAGTACTTC.

The chain has TRBV24-1 and TRBJ1-2; D gene unclear. The V gene lost 4 bases and the J gene lost 6 bases, with 11 bases spanning the gap. Germline V gives CDR1 KGHDR, CDR2 SFDVKD. The length of the CDR3 is 13 residues. CDR3 residues: CATSDARRDGYTF. CDR3 DNA: TGTGCCACCAGTGACGCCAGAAGGGATGGCTACACCTTC.

Concerning this clonotype itself: It may be a read error: a sequence one base away is much more abundant. The chain links TRBV12-3 or TRBV12-4 to TRBJ2-7, with 11 bases lining up with TRBD1. There are 14 residues in the CDR3. The CDR3 bases are TGTGCCATCAGTTTGGGACAGGGGGCCTACGAGCAGTACTTC. Its translation is CAISLGQGAYEQYF.

A remark on this clonotype: A read error may be the cause here, since a much bigger clone is one base away. The chain couples TRBV6-1 to TRBJ1-2; D gene unclear. This CDR3 spans 15 amino acids. Germline V gene sequence: CDR1 MNHNS, CDR2 SASEGT. The V end was cut by 3 bases, the J end by 3 bases, with 14 bases between. The CDR3 coding sequence is TGTGCCAGCAGTGATCGGATTGGTTTTGACTATGGCTACACCTTC. Translating it yields CASSDRIGFDYGYTF.

Concerning this clonotype itself: A much larger clone sits a single nucleotide away, making a read error possible. The genes are TRBV6-2 or TRBV6-3 and TRBJ1-1, with 8 bases fitting TRBD1. The length of the CDR3 is 13 residues. Germline-derived CDR1 and CDR2 are MNHEY and SVGEGT. V dropped 6 bases and J dropped 4; count of bases not matched to a gene: 4. The CDR3 protein is CASRSQGVTEAFF. The CDR3 DNA sequence: TGTGCCAGCAGATCACAGGGGGTCACTGAAGCTTTCTTT.

With regard to this clonotype: A clone one base away is much larger, so this may be a read error. This chain uses TRBV6-5 with TRBJ1-5; no definite D call. This CDR3 contains 13 residues. Germline V gene data show CDR1 as MNHEY and CDR2 as SVGAGI. V dropped 10 bases and J dropped 1 base, with 11 bases sitting between them. The chain's CDR3 is CATRRSSNQPQHF. As DNA, the CDR3 is TGTGCCACCCGACGAAGCAGCAATCAGCCCCAGCATTTT.

With respect to this clonotype: The junction departs from the called germline gene at one end, perhaps through a read error. V is TRBV4-2 and J is TRBJ2-5; unclear D gene. Germline V gene lookup returns CDR1 LGHNA and CDR2 YNFKEQ. The CDR3 has 14 residues. The CDR3 DNA is TGTGCCAGCAGCCAAGGGAGTACTTCTTGGACCCAGTACTTT. As protein: CASSQGSTSWTQYF.

A word on this clonotype: The conserved phenylalanine or tryptophan normally closing the CDR3 is absent here, so this likely arose from a read error. The chain employs TRBV6-1 and TRBJ2-2; the D gene could be TRBD1 or TRBD2 (5 bases each). Germline-derived CDR1 and CDR2 are MNHNS and SASEGT. V lost 6 bases and J lost 3, with 14 bases in between. The CDR3 totals 15 residues. CDR3 in amino acids: CASRAGLEDTGELFV. As DNA, the CDR3 is TGTGCCAGCAGAGCAGGGCTGGAGGACACCGGGGAGCTGTTTGTT.

With regard to this clonotype: Relative to the germline gene, one junction end is altered; a read error may explain this. This rearrangement joins TRBV6-1 to TRBJ2-3, with D tentatively TRBD2 (5 bases). CDR3 length equals 15 residues. Germline loops: CDR1 MNHNS, CDR2 SASEGT. The CDR3, as DNA: TGTGCCAGCAGCATAAGCGTATCTAGCATAGATACGCAGTATTTT. As protein: CASSISVSSIDTQYF.

With respect to this clonotype: The junction shows a germline mismatch at one end, possibly a read error. This chain connects TRBV5-4 to TRBJ1-1; D not certain. CDR1 and CDR2 (germline): SGHNT, YYREEE (reference sequence). The CDR3 has 15 amino acids. The CDR3 loop reads CASSLNLAVNAEAFF. The CDR3 DNA follows: TGTGCCAGCAGCTTGAATTTGGCCGTGAACGCTGAAGCTTTCTTT.

With regard to this clonotype: Being one base from a much bigger clone, this may be a read error. The rearrangement joins TRBV12-3 or TRBV12-4 to TRBJ1-1; 8 nucleotides align to TRBD1. The CDR3 length is 17 residues. Trimming took 0 bases from V and 3 from J; bases not matched to a gene: 9. The CDR3 loop is CASSLARTGRVDTEAFF. Here the CDR3 DNA reads TGTGCCAGCAGTTTAGCAAGGACAGGGCGAGTGGACACTGAAGCTTTCTTT.

With regard to this clonotype: This may stem from a read error, because a much larger clone lies one nucleotide away. V is TRBV4-1 and J is TRBJ2-4; 8 nucleotides align to TRBD1. This CDR3 comprises 15 residues. V lost 4 bases, J lost 10 bases, and 12 bases stayed unmatched. CDR1 and CDR2 (germline): MGHRA, YSYEKL. CDR3 protein: CASSRRTGPSKIQYF. CDR3 coding DNA: TGCGCCAGCAGCCGTCGGACAGGGCCCTCTAAGATTCAGTACTTC.

Regarding this clonotype: Being one base from a much bigger clone, this may be a read error. The chain employs TRBV29-1 and TRBJ1-2; tentative D call: TRBD1 (5 bases). CDR1 is SQVTM and CDR2 is ANQGSEA in the germline V gene. CDR3 size: 16 residues. The CDR3 DNA is TGCAGCGTTGAAGAGTCGATGCAGGGAGGATCCTATTGCTACACCTTC. Protein: CSVEESMQGGSYCYTF.

A remark on this clonotype: At one boundary the junction diverges from the germline segment, which might be a read error. The V gene is TRBV12-3 or TRBV12-4, the J gene TRBJ2-3; D is possibly TRBD1 or TRBD2 (5 bases each). The CDR3 is made up of 14 amino acids. CDR3 sequence: CVSSPGQGEDTQYF. The CDR3 DNA follows: TGTGTCAGCAGTCCCGGTCAGGGAGAGGATACGCAGTATTTT.